This TCR beta chain was recorded in a study of T cells in Graves' hyperthyroidism and ophthalmopathy. Overall study: Peripheral blood sampling occurred at initial diagnosis, before any treatment.

V was clipped by 3 bases and J by 2 bases, with 14 bases between them. The germline gives CDR1 MNHNS, CDR2 SASEGT. The CDR3 covers 15 residues. It was RNA transcripts that yielded the amplified TCR beta CDR3 regions. Initially, a first-round RT-PCR of the TCR CDR3 employed the HTBI primer set. Using its own MiXCR run on the multiplex PCR reads, TCRdb lists one record per CDR3 protein. Of under 550,000 distinct CDR3 sequences in the sample, just under 20% are singletons; the top ten hold around 50%. Duration under 3 months, a NOSPECS grade of at least 4, and a Clinical Activity Score of at least 3 characterized the ophthalmopathy patients. A 10 ml volume of fresh peripheral blood provided the PBMCs.

Sequenced input: blood. The sequence came from a man in his forties or fifties with Graves' ophthalmopathy. V and J are TRBV6-1 and TRBJ2-7, with a tentative D call TRBD1 (5 bases). The CDR3 DNA is TGTGCCAGCAGTGATGGACATCCCCCTGCCTACGAGCAGTACTTC. This sequence encodes CASSDGHPPAYEQYF.